These 3 T cell receptor beta chains share one sample of origin, sequenced in a study of beta chain features in type 1 diabetes. As every portion of the isolated RNA was reverse transcribed, the sequencing read expressed TCRB transcripts. Produced via immunoSEQ multiplex PCR; TCRdb's table is partial and in-frame only. This table holds some 200,000 clones, 11% found once. Source material: central memory CD4+ T cells from blood. The receptors shown here come from a man younger than 35 in good health.

This clone was seen only once. Just one base apart from a much larger clone, this may be a read error. The rearrangement uses TRBV6-1 and TRBJ2-5; the D call may be TRBD1 or TRBD2 (5 bases each). Trimming cost V 6 bases and J 2 bases, with 16 bases left between them. Germline CDR1 reads MNHNS; CDR2 reads SASEGT. The CDR3 sequence is 15 residues long. The CDR3 loop reads CASRAEGRGQETQYF. The CDR3 nucleotides are TGTGCCAGCAGAGCCGAGGGGCGCGGGCAAGAGACCCAGTACTTC.

This clone was seen a few times. The rearrangement joins TRBV5-4 to TRBJ2-1; D may be TRBD2 (5 bases). This CDR3 is 14 amino acids long. The V end lost 0 bases, the J end lost 5 bases, and 9 bases lay between the germline ends. Germline assignment: CDR1 SGHNT and CDR2 YYREEE (reference sequence). DNA of the CDR3: TGTGCCAGCAGCTTGGAGGGAGTCGACAATGAGCAGTTCTTC. It translates to CASSLEGVDNEQFF.

This clone was observed a few times. The V and J genes are TRBV2 and TRBJ2-7, with D unclear. CDR3 length: 14 residues. Germline CDR1 SNHLY, CDR2 FYNNEI. Trimming left V 6 bases short and J 1 base short, with 13 bases between. The CDR3 reads CASRGRSSSYEQYF. CDR3 nucleotide sequence: TGTGCCAGCAGGGGTCGGAGCAGTTCCTACGAGCAGTACTTC.